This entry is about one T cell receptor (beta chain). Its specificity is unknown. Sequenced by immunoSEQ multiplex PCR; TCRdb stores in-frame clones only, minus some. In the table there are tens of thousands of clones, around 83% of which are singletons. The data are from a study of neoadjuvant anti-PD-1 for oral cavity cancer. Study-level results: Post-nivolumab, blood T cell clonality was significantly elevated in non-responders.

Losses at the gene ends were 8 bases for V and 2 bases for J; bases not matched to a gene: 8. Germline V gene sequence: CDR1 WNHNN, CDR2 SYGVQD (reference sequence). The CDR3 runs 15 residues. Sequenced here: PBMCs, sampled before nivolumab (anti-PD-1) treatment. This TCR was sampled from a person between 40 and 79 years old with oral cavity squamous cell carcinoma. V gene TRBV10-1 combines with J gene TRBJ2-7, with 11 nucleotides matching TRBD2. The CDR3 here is CASQAHSGGAYEQYF. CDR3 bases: TGCGCCAGCCAAGCCCATAGCGGGGGGGCCTACGAGCAGTACTTC.